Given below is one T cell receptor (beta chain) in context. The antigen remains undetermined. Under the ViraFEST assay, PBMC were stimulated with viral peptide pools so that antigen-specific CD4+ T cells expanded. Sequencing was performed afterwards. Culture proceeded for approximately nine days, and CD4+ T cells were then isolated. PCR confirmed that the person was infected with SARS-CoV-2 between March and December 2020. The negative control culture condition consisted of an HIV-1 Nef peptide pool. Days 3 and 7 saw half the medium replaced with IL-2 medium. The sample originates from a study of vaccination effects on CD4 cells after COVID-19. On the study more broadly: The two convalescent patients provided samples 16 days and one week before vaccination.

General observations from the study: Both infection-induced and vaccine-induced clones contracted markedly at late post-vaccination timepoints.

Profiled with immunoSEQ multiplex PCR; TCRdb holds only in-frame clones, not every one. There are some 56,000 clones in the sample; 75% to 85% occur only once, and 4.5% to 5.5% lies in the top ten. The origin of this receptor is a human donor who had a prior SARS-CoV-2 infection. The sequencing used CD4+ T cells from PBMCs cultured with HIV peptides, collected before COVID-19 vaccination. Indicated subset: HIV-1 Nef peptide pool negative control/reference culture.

Here the CDR3 reads CASSREGQGGTEAFF. DNA for the CDR3: TGTGCCAGCAGCAGAGAGGGACAGGGGGGGACTGAAGCTTTCTTT. The V call is TRBV7-9, the J call TRBJ1-1, with 11 bases matching TRBD1. Per germline, CDR1 SEHNR and CDR2 FQNEAQ (reference sequence). The CDR3 runs 15 residues. Trimming removed 5 bases from V and 5 bases from J; junction bases left unmatched: 7.